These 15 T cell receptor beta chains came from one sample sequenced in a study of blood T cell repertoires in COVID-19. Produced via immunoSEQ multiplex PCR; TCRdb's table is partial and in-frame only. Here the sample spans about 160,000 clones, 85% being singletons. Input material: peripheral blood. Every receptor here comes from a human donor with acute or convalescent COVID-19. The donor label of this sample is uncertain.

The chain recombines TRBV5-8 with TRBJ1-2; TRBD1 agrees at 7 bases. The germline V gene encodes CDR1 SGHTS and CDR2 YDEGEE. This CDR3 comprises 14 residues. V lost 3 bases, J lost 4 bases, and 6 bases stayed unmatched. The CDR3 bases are TGTGCCAGCAGCTGGGGACAGAGTCGCTATGGCTACACCTTC. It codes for CASSWGQSRYGYTF.

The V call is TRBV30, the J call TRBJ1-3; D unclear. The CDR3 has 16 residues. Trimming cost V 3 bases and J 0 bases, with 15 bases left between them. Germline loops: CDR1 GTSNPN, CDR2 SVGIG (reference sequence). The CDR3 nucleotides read TGTGCCTGGAGGGTTGGGAGCCCAAGCTCTGGAAACACCATATATTTT. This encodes CAWRVGSPSSGNTIYF.

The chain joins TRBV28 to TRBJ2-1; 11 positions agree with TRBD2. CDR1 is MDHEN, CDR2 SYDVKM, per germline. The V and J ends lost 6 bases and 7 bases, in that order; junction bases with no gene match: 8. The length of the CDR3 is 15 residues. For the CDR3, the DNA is TGTGCCAGCAGCTTAGGGACTAGCGGCTTTAATGAGCAGTTCTTC. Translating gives CASSLGTSGFNEQFF.

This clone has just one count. CDR3 sequence reads: CASSPDRPDRGYTF. The DNA for the CDR3 is TGTGCCAGCTCCCCCGACAGGCCCGACAGAGGCTACACCTTC. The rearrangement uses TRBV18 and TRBJ1-2; tentative D call: TRBD1 (6 bases). The V end was cut by 6 bases, the J end by 8 bases, with 19 bases between. Germline CDR1 reads KGHSH; CDR2 reads LQKENI. There are 14 residues in the CDR3.

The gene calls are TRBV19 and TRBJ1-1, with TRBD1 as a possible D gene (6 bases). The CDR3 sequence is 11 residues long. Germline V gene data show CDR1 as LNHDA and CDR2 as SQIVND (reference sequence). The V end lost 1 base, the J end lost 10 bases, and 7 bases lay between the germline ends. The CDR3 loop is CASSIGGPAFF. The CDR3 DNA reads TGTGCCAGTAGTATAGGGGGGCCAGCTTTCTTT.

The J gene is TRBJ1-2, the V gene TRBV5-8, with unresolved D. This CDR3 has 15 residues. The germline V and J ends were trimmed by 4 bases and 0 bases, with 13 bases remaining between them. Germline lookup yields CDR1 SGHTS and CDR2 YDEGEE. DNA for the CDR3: TGTGCCAGCAGCCCCAGGCCCAGTTCTAACTATGGCTACACCTTC. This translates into CASSPRPSSNYGYTF.

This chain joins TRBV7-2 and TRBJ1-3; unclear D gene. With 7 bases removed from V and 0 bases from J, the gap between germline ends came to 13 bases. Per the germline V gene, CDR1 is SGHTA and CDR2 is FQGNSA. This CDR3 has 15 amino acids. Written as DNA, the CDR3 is TGTGCCAGCACCGGTAGACGGAGCTCTGGAAACACCATATATTTT. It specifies CASTGRRSSGNTIYF.

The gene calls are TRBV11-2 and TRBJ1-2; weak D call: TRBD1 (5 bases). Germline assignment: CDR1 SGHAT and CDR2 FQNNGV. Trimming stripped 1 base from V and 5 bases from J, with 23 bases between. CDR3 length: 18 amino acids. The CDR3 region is CASSLGGQVMEGLYGYTF. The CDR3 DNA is TGTGCCAGCAGCTTAGGGGGTCAGGTGATGGAGGGGTTATATGGCTACACCTTC.

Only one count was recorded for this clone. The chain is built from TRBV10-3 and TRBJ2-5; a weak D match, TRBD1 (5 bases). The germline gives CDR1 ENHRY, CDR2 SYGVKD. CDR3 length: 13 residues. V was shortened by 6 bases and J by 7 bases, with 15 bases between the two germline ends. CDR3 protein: CAISPHEGATQYF. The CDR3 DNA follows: TGTGCCATCAGCCCCCATGAAGGGGCGACCCAGTACTTC.

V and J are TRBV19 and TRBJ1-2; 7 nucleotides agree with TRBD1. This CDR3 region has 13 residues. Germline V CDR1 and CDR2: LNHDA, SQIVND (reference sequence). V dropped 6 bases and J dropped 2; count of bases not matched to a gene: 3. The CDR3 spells CASSVGQNYGYTF. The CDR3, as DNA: TGTGCCAGTAGCGTGGGACAGAACTATGGCTACACCTTC.

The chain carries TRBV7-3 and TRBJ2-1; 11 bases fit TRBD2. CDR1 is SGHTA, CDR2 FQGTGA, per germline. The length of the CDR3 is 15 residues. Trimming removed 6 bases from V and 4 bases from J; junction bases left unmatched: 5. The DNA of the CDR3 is TGTGCCAGCAGTCCAACTAGCGGGGGATACAATGAGCAGTTCTTC. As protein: CASSPTSGGYNEQFF.

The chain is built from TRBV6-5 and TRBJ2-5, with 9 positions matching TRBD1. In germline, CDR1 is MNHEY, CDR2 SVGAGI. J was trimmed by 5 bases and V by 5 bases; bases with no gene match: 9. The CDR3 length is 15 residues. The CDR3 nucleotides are TGTGCCAGCAGTAGCCTGGACAGGGGAGGGGAGACCCAGTACTTC. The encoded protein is CASSSLDRGGETQYF.

Written as DNA, the CDR3 is TGTGCCAGCAGTAACAGGGGAGACTATGGCTACACCTTC. Its protein is CASSNRGDYGYTF. V and J are TRBV27 and TRBJ1-2; 7 nucleotides line up with TRBD1. V was pared by 5 bases and J by 3 bases, with 3 bases of the junction left unmatched. The CDR3 is made up of 13 amino acids. Germline V gene lookup returns CDR1 MNHEY and CDR2 SMNVEV (reference sequence).

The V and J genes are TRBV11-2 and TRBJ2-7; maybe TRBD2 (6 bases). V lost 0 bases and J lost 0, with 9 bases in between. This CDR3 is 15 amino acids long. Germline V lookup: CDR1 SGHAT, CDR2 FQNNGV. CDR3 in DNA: TGTGCCAGCAGCTTAGAGGGACTGGCCTCCTACGAGCAGTACTTC. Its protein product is CASSLEGLASYEQYF.

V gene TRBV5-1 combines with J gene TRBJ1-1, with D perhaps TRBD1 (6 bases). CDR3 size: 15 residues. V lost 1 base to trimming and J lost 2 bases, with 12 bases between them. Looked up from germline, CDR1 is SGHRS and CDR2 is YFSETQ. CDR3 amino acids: CASSLLQGTNTEAFF. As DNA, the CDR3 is TGCGCCAGCAGCTTGTTACAGGGCACTAACACTGAAGCTTTCTTT.